This T cell receptor (beta chain) was captured by sequencing in a study of early T cells in non-severe SARS-CoV-2 infection. Study overall: Unpaired chains resulted from sequencing bulk RNA of unsorted whole blood.

This clonotype showed up many times. Its antigen is currently unknown. Germline lookup yields CDR1 SQVTM and CDR2 ANQGSEA. The CDR3 sequence is 14 residues long. The V gene end was trimmed by 2 bases and the J gene end by 2 bases; junction bases not matched to a gene: 4. Attachment of unique molecular identifiers to individual cDNA molecules was performed. Via MiXCR, TCRdb re-called the 5' RACE reads, giving one row per CDR3 protein. In the table there are about 70,000 distinct CDR3 sequences, under 15% of which are singletons. Study findings and constraints: Reliance on VDJdb matching favored anti-spike CD8 responses; private and CD4 specificities were missed.

The V call is TRBV29-1, the J call TRBJ2-7, with TRBD2 matching over 9 bases. This sequence was found in an adult who was a healthcare worker with PCR-confirmed SARS-CoV-2 infection or an uninfected control (not recorded which). Sequenced: whole blood. In DNA form, the CDR3 reads TGCAGCGTTGAAACCCCTAGCGGGACCTACGAGCAGTACTTC. This sequence encodes CSVETPSGTYEQYF.